This TCR beta chain emerged from a study of cytomegalovirus exposure and HLA in healthy donors. PCR used 60 Vbeta primers and 13 Jbeta primers. Produced via immunoSEQ multiplex PCR; TCRdb's table is partial and in-frame only. Its table records approximately 110,000 clones. The CDR3 sequence is 16 residues long. With V trimmed by 6 bases and J by 6 bases, 10 bases remained unmatched. Per germline, CDR1 MNHEY and CDR2 SMNVEV (reference sequence). A remark on this clone: Its target is not known.

Although they were nominally healthy when sampled, donors likely had unrecorded immune exposures. Findings of the study overall: The majority of TCR sequences were rare, yet some public TCRs appeared in many donors. Analyzed later, association rates of TCRs varied across HLA loci, with DRB1 most and HLA-C fewest. CMV serostatus stood as the only immune exposure information on hand.

Input material: PBMCs. The gene calls are TRBV27 and TRBJ2-1; 11 nucleotides line up with TRBD2. The receptor's source is a man between 18 and 35 years old in good health and CMV-seronegative. CDR3: CASSPRGGTSGNEQFF. The CDR3 DNA reads as TGTGCCAGCAGCCCTCGAGGGGGGACTAGCGGCAATGAGCAGTTCTTC.